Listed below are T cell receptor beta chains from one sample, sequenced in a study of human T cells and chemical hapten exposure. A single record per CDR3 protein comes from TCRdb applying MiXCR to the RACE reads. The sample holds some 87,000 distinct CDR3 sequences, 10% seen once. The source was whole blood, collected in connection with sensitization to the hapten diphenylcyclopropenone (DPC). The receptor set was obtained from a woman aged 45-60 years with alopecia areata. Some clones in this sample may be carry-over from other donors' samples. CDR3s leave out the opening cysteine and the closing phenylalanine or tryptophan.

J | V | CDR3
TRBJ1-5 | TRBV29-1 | SVGLENQPQH
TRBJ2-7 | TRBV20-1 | SARDRAREQY
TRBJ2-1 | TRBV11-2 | ASSLAPGTRNNEQF
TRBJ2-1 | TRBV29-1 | SEIPSGRASGNEQF
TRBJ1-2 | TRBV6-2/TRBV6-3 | ASSHDGTGNGYT
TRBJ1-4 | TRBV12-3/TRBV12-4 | ASSFTGGEKLF
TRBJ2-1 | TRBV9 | ASSVIAGGESEQF
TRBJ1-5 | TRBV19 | ASSIWGPGQPQH
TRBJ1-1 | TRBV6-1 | ASTFPPGRGVMNTEAF
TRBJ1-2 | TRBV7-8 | ASSGRQGYIYGYT
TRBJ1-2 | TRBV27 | ASRGTGGSYGYT
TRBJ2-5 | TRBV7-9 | ASLRTSGTETQY
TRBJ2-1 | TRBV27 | ASIPWAGERNNEQF
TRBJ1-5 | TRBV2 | ASSGHLNNQPQH
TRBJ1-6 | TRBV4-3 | ASSQDIRGSSYNSPLH
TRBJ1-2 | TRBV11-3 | ASSRGTGGDYGYT
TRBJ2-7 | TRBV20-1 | SARGAGGTHEQY
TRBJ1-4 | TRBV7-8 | ASSFQGIDEKLF